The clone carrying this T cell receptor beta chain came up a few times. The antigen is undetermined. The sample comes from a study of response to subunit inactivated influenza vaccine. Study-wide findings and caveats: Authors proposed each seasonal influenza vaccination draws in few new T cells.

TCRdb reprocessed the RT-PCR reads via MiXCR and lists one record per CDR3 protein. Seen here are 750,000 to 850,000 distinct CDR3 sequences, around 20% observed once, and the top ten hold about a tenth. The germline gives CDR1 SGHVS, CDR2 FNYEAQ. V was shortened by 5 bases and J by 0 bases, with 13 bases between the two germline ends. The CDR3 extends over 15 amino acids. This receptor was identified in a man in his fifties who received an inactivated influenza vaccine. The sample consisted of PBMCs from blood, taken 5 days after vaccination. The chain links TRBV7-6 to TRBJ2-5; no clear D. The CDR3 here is CASSPYYSYQETQYF. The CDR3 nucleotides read TGTGCCAGCAGCCCATACTATAGCTACCAAGAGACCCAGTACTTC. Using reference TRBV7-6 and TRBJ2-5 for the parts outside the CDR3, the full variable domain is GAGVSQSPRYKVTKRGQDVALRCDPISGHVSLYWYRQALGQGPEFLTYFNYEAQQDKSGLPNDRFSAERPEGSISTLTIQRTEQRDSAMYRCASSPYYSYQETQYFGPGTRLLVL.